The 4 T cell receptor beta chains below were found in one sample sequenced in a study of Ad26.COV2.S vaccination and SARS-CoV-2 variants. Clones were sequenced by immunoSEQ multiplex PCR, and TCRdb holds only the in-frame ones, with some missing. Of just over 350,000 clones listed, around 84% were seen once; the top ten hold about 3.3%. The treatment: around 19 received Ad26.COV2.S at low or high dose, single or two shots; about 5 received placebo; per-sample allocation not given. Following the first vaccine or placebo injection, samples were taken on day 63. This specimen consisted of peripheral blood, obtained in a trial of Ad26.COV2.S vaccine versus placebo. All receptors come from a person between 18 and 59 years old who received the Ad26.COV2.S COVID-19 vaccine or a placebo.

The chain employs TRBV4-3 and TRBJ1-1, with 10 bases lining up with TRBD1. The V gene end was trimmed by 0 bases and the J gene end by 3 bases; junction bases not matched to a gene: 1. The CDR3 is 15 residues long. Germline V gene data show CDR1 as LGHNA and CDR2 as YSLEER. The CDR3, as DNA: TGCGCCAGCAGCCAAGAGGGACAGGGGCACACTGAAGCTTTCTTT. Its translation: CASSQEGQGHTEAFF.

J is TRBJ2-3 and V is TRBV25-1; TRBD2 matches 9 bases. J was trimmed by 5 bases and V by 3 bases; bases with no gene match: 9. CDR1 MGHDK and CDR2 SYGVNS come from the germline V gene. CDR3 length equals 16 residues. CDR3 residues: CASSDGRGGRGDTQYF. CDR3 coding DNA: TGTGCCAGCAGTGACGGGCGGGGGGGCCGAGGAGATACGCAGTATTTT.

This clone was seen just once. V gene TRBV28 combines with J gene TRBJ2-4; TRBD2 aligns across 8 bases. The length of the CDR3 is 14 residues. After removal of 6 bases from V and 2 bases from J, the junction contained 3 bases not matched to a gene. From germline, CDR1 is MDHEN and CDR2 SYDVKM. CDR3 in DNA: TGTGCCAGCAGATTAGCGGGATCCAAAAACATTCAGTACTTC. Translating gives CASRLAGSKNIQYF.

This sequence joins TRBV20-1 and TRBJ2-7; 10 bases agree with TRBD1. The trim removed 3 bases at V and 4 bases at J, leaving 9 bases unmatched. Per the germline V gene, CDR1 is DFQATT and CDR2 is SNEGSKA (reference sequence). The CDR3 spans 15 residues. DNA of the CDR3: TGCAGTGCTAGTAGGGGGGACAGGGGATCGTACGAGCAGTACTTC. It codes for CSASRGDRGSYEQYF.